Each of the 8 T cell receptor beta chains below was sequenced from the same sample in a study of T cells in Graves' hyperthyroidism and ophthalmopathy (dated by TCRdb to 2018 to 2020). Receptor amplification or capture employed multiplex PCR. The reads were generated on an Illumina HiSeq 2000. The TCR beta CDR3 regions were amplified from the RNA transcripts. For the first round of RT-PCR on the TCR CDR3, the HTBI primer set was used together with the Qiagen OneStep RT-PCR kit. In-frame beta chains were kept once TCRdb had trimmed the public reads at Q25 with fastp and called clones with MiXCR. Identical CDR3 protein sequences are pooled into one entry, listed with their most common genes and DNA. In this sample the table shows over 650,000 distinct CDR3 sequences, roughly 15% of which occur a single time. Around 8.1% of the sample rests with the top ten. The sequenced sample consisted of blood. These receptors were taken from a man in his late teens or twenties with Graves' hyperthyroidism.

J is TRBJ1-6 and V is TRBV27, with a tentative D call TRBD1 (5 bases). The V gene lost 0 bases and the J gene lost 7 bases, with 10 bases spanning the gap. The CDR3 has 15 residues. From germline, CDR1 is MNHEY and CDR2 SMNVEV (reference sequence). CDR3 region: CASSLSWTSNSPLHF. The CDR3 nucleotides are TGTGCCAGCAGTTTATCGTGGACATCCAATTCACCCCTCCACTTT.

Worth noting for this clonotype: Compared with germline, one end of the junction differs, possibly owing to a read error. This chain joins TRBV12-3 or TRBV12-4 and TRBJ1-1, with D unclear. The CDR3 consists of 13 residues. The CDR3 bases are TGCACCAGCAGTTTAGGAGCAGGAACTGAAGCTTTCTTT. This encodes CTSSLGAGTEAFF.

This clonotype turned up a few times. The rearrangement links TRBV5-1 to TRBJ2-5, with D possibly called TRBD1 or TRBD2 (5 bases each). Germline V gene lookup returns CDR1 SGHRS and CDR2 YFSETQ. Trimming took 6 bases from V and 5 from J, leaving 17 bases between them. This CDR3 contains 14 residues. CDR3 sequence reads: CASTTGTSSETQYF. The CDR3 nucleotides are TGCGCCAGCACCACCGGGACCTCTAGTGAGACCCAGTACTTC.

Here the CDR3 DNA reads TGCAGTGCCTCAAAGGCAGTCTACGAGCAGTACTTC. This encodes CSASKAVYEQYF. This rearrangement joins TRBV20-1 to TRBJ2-7; no reliable D call. Germline V gives CDR1 DFQATT, CDR2 SNEGSKA (reference sequence). V was shortened by 6 bases and J by 3 bases, with 12 bases between the two germline ends. The CDR3 has 12 residues.

The rearrangement uses TRBV5-1 and TRBJ1-2, with D uncertain. With 0 bases removed from V and 6 bases from J, the gap between germline ends came to 12 bases. Germline V gene data show CDR1 as SGHRS and CDR2 as YFSETQ. The CDR3 is made up of 14 amino acids. DNA for the CDR3: TGCGCCAGCAGCTTGGGATCCGGTTTCGATGGCTACACCTTC. As protein: CASSLGSGFDGYTF.

This sequence joins TRBV9 and TRBJ1-4, with D possibly matching TRBD1 (6 bases). This CDR3 spans 15 amino acids. CDR1 SGDLS and CDR2 YYNGEE come from the germline V gene. Trimming took off 0 bases at V and 7 bases at J, with 13 bases between the two ends. The CDR3, as DNA: TGTGCCAGCAGCGTAGCAACGGGACAAGGTGAAAAACTGTTTTTT. Protein sequence: CASSVATGQGEKLFF.

A word on this clonotype: Being one base from a much bigger clone, this may be a read error. The DNA of the CDR3 is TGTGCCAGCTCACCGGGTAGCGGAAGTTACCACGAGCAGTACTTC. Translation: CASSPGSGSYHEQYF. The V and J genes are TRBV18 and TRBJ2-7; D perhaps matches TRBD2 (6 bases). Trimming removed 3 bases from V and 5 bases from J, with 17 bases in between. This CDR3 has 15 amino acids. Germline V gene sequence: CDR1 KGHSH, CDR2 LQKENI.

The rearrangement uses TRBV2 and TRBJ1-2, with D possibly TRBD1 on 5 matching bases. Germline loops: CDR1 SNHLY, CDR2 FYNNEI. CDR3 size: 11 residues. With 8 bases removed from V and 7 bases from J, the gap between germline ends came to 11 bases. CDR3 sequence: CASGAGGGYTF. The CDR3 bases are TGTGCCAGCGGCGCGGGGGGTGGCTACACCTTC.